This TCR beta chain is drawn from a study of multiple sclerosis patients with progressive multifocal leukoencephalopathy. Study-wide findings and caveats: PML-onset expanded TRB clones were detectable before and during natalizumab therapy.

Trimming stripped 1 base from V and 6 bases from J, with 15 bases between. The CDR3 runs 15 residues. From germline, CDR1 is SEHNR and CDR2 FQNEAQ (reference sequence). Comment on this clone: Antigen: not known.

Data came from immunoSEQ multiplex PCR; TCRdb stores just in-frame clones and leaves some out. The table lists fewer than 35,000 clones, roughly 90% of them singletons. As for time point: before natalizumab initiation. The rearrangement joins TRBV7-9 to TRBJ1-2; tentatively, D is TRBD1 (5 bases). The source of this sequence is a human donor with multiple sclerosis. What was sequenced was PBMCs. The CDR3 nucleotides are TGTGCCAGCAGCTTAGGTGTAGGGGAGGATAATGGCTACACCTTC. Protein: CASSLGVGEDNGYTF.